The next 28 T cell receptor beta chains were all read from a single sample in a study of T-cell memory formation after mild COVID-19. TCRdb itself ran the 5' RACE reads through MiXCR, one entry per CDR3 protein. The data contain roughly 260,000 distinct CDR3 sequences, roughly 15% of them singletons. Material for sequencing was PBMCs or a T cell subset sorted from them (not recorded which). The receptors originated from a man aged 18 to 30 who had mild COVID-19 (a few samples of this study predate the infection). Cell type and time point are not known.

This clonotype was picked up a small number of times. V usage is TRBV18 and J usage is TRBJ1-1; D is perhaps TRBD1 (6 bases). Trimming removed 3 bases at V and 6 bases at J, with 14 bases between. This CDR3 spans 14 amino acids. Germline CDR1 KGHSH, CDR2 LQKENI. CDR3 loop: CASSPGQWVPEAFF. The CDR3 DNA is TGTGCCAGCTCACCCGGACAGTGGGTCCCTGAAGCTTTCTTT.

The chain joins TRBV2 to TRBJ2-5; D is perhaps TRBD1 or TRBD2 (5 bases each). This CDR3 region has 13 residues. In germline, CDR1 is SNHLY, CDR2 FYNNEI. V lost 8 bases and J 2 bases, leaving 12 bases between the germline ends. The CDR3 nucleotides are TGTGCCAGCGGGGGAACAGAACAAGAGACCCAGTACTTC. Its translation: CASGGTEQETQYF.

This clonotype has ten or more counts. The rearrangement links TRBV5-1 to TRBJ2-5; 7 nucleotides match TRBD1. Germline values: CDR1 SGHRS, CDR2 YFSETQ. This CDR3 comprises 14 residues. V shed 4 bases and J 1 base; nucleotides not matched to a gene: 4. In DNA, the CDR3 is TGCGCCAGCAGCCCCGGACAGGTCCAAGAGACCCAGTACTTC. Residues: CASSPGQVQETQYF.

The chain joins TRBV18 to TRBJ1-6; D gene unclear. V lost 6 bases, J lost 5 bases, and 14 bases lay in between. The germline CDR1 and CDR2 sequences are KGHSH and LQKENI. The CDR3 spans 15 residues. CDR3 sequence: CASSPAAGDNSPLHF. In DNA form, the CDR3 reads TGTGCCAGCTCCCCCGCGGCCGGCGATAATTCACCCCTCCACTTT.

This clonotype came up a few times. J is TRBJ1-2 and V is TRBV6-5; tentative D call: TRBD1 (5 bases). Germline V CDR1 and CDR2: MNHEY, SVGAGI. The CDR3 loop spans 15 amino acids. V was trimmed by 5 bases and J by 4 bases, leaving 17 bases between them. CDR3 sequence reads: CASSSQGTGSYGYTF. CDR3 DNA sequence: TGTGCCAGCAGTAGTCAGGGTACGGGCAGCTATGGCTACACCTTC.

J is TRBJ2-5 and V is TRBV25-1; the D gene is possibly TRBD1 (5 bases). Trimming stripped 4 bases from V and 5 bases from J, with 17 bases between. Germline CDR1 MGHDK, CDR2 SYGVNS. The CDR3 spans 15 residues. The CDR3 DNA follows: TGTGCCAGCAGTGGTTGGGGCAGTCGTGGTGAGACCCAGTACTTC. This gives the protein CASSGWGSRGETQYF.

The chain carries TRBV30 and TRBJ1-1; maybe TRBD1 (5 bases). Germline V gene data show CDR1 as GTSNPN and CDR2 as SVGIG (reference sequence). Trimming took 2 bases from V and 4 from J, leaving 20 bases between them. This CDR3 is 16 amino acids long. CDR3 coding DNA: TGTGCCTGGAGTCGACAGAGATTCACTGGGGCCACTGAAGCTTTCTTT. Encoded protein: CAWSRQRFTGATEAFF. Combining the CDR3 with reference TRBV30 and TRBJ1-1 gives the whole variable domain SQTIHQWPATLVQPVGSPLSLECTVEGTSNPNLYWYRQAAGRGLQLLFYSVGIGQISSEVPQNLSASRPQDRQFILSSKKLLLSDSGFYLCAWSRQRFTGATEAFFGQGTRLTVV.

This clonotype was seen many times. One junction end does not reproduce the germline sequence, and a read error may be involved. The chain recombines TRBV4-3 with TRBJ1-1; no reliable D call. The CDR3 spans 13 residues. Per the germline V gene, CDR1 is LGHNA and CDR2 is YSLEER. The CDR3 DNA follows: TGTGCCAGCAGCCAGGACTTGAACACTGAAGCTTTCTTT. This codes for CASSQDLNTEAFF.

This rearrangement joins TRBV4-2 to TRBJ1-2; no clear D gene. V lost 0 bases and J 0 bases, leaving 17 bases between the germline ends. The germline V gene encodes CDR1 LGHNA and CDR2 YNFKEQ. The CDR3 length is 18 residues. This CDR3 is CASSQDGMVGRANYGYTF. As DNA, the CDR3 is TGTGCCAGCAGCCAAGATGGGATGGTGGGGAGAGCTAACTATGGCTACACCTTC.

Ten or more counts support this clonotype. V is TRBV28 and J is TRBJ2-1; 8 bases are a match to TRBD1. V lost 5 bases and J lost 2; bases outside the gene matches: 8. Per the germline V gene, CDR1 is MDHEN and CDR2 is SYDVKM. The CDR3 covers 16 residues. The CDR3 reads CASSRAGTGAYNEQFF. CDR3 bases: TGTGCCAGCAGTCGAGCCGGGACAGGAGCCTACAATGAGCAGTTCTTC.

This clonotype was counted only a few times. This rearrangement joins TRBV6-2 or TRBV6-3 to TRBJ1-2, with TRBD1 as a possible D gene (5 bases). Per the germline V gene, CDR1 is MNHEY and CDR2 is SVGEGT. Trimming took off 8 bases at V and 2 bases at J, with 15 bases between the two ends. This CDR3 is 14 amino acids long. The CDR3 region has the DNA TGTGCCAGCGTAATAGGACACTTAAACTATGGCTACACCTTC. Translated: CASVIGHLNYGYTF.

V is TRBV5-1 and J is TRBJ1-6, with D possibly being TRBD1 (6 bases). The CDR3 is 14 residues long. Germline V gives CDR1 SGHRS, CDR2 YFSETQ. Trimming removed 4 bases at V and 10 bases at J, with 15 bases between. The CDR3 DNA reads TGCGCCAGCAGCACACAGGGAGGAAGGTCACCCCTCCACTTT. Amino acids: CASSTQGGRSPLHF.

This clonotype occurred a few times. J is TRBJ1-1 and V is TRBV4-1; the D is unclear. Trimming shortened V by 3 bases and J by 3 bases, and 8 bases separated the two germline ends. The length of the CDR3 is 13 residues. Per germline, CDR1 MGHRA and CDR2 YSYEKL. As DNA, the CDR3 is TGCGCCAGCAGCCACGGGAGGTACACTGAAGCTTTCTTT. Protein sequence: CASSHGRYTEAFF.

The DNA for the CDR3 is TGCGCCAGCAGCCAAGATCTGGGGAGGAAGTTGAGCTCCTACGAGCAGTACGTC. Translated, it gives CASSQDLGRKLSSYEQYV. The genes are TRBV4-1 and TRBJ2-7; D may be TRBD2 (6 bases). Germline CDR1 MGHRA, CDR2 YSYEKL. Trimming removed 0 bases at V and 0 bases at J, with 18 bases between. This CDR3 contains 18 residues.

This clonotype was seen only a few times. The chain combines TRBV7-8 with TRBJ2-5; D possibly corresponds to TRBD2 (5 bases). CDR3 length: 14 residues. Germline V gives CDR1 SGHVS, CDR2 FQNEAQ. V dropped 1 base and J dropped 5 bases, with 11 bases sitting between them. The CDR3 region is CASSLGVGGETQYF. For the CDR3, the DNA is TGTGCCAGCAGCTTAGGCGTGGGCGGGGAGACCCAGTACTTC. The variable domain in full, with the rest retrieved from reference TRBV7-8 and TRBJ2-5, is GAGVSQSPRYKVAKRGQDVALRCDPISGHVSLFWYQQALGQGPEFLTYFQNEAQLDKSGLPSDRFFAERPEGSVSTLKIQRTQQEDSAVYLCASSLGVGGETQYFGPGTRLLVL.

This clonotype showed up just a few times. The CDR3 protein is CAINSGQGDYGYTF. CDR3 nucleotides: TGTGCCATTAACTCGGGACAGGGTGACTATGGCTACACCTTC. V usage is TRBV19 and J usage is TRBJ1-2; the match to TRBD1 covers 9 bases. Germline CDR1 is LNHDA and CDR2 is SQIVND (reference sequence). Trimming removed 10 bases from V and 3 bases from J; junction bases left unmatched: 9. This CDR3 comprises 14 residues.

This sequence joins TRBV18 and TRBJ2-2, with TRBD2 as a possible D gene (6 bases). The CDR3 has 13 amino acids. The germline gives CDR1 KGHSH, CDR2 LQKENI. Between the trimmed V and J ends, which lost 5 bases and 4 bases, there was a span of 8 bases. The CDR3 sequence is CASSRTTTGELFF. As DNA, the CDR3 is TGTGCCAGCTCAAGGACTACCACCGGGGAGCTGTTTTTT.

The V gene is TRBV10-3, the J gene TRBJ1-2; 10 positions match TRBD1. This CDR3 spans 15 amino acids. Germline V CDR1 and CDR2: ENHRY, SYGVKD. V dropped 11 bases and J dropped 5; count of bases not matched to a gene: 14. CDR3 in amino acids: CAVSGQGSPFYGYTF. CDR3 DNA: TGTGCCGTCTCGGGACAGGGGTCTCCCTTTTATGGCTACACCTTC.

The table lists this clonotype with many counts. V usage is TRBV5-1 and J usage is TRBJ2-2; the D call may be TRBD1 or TRBD2 (5 bases each). The ends were cut back, 3 bases at V and 6 bases at J, with 6 bases in the middle. CDR1 and CDR2 from the germline V gene are SGHRS and YFSETQ. This CDR3 comprises 12 residues. DNA for the CDR3: TGCGCCAGCAGCTGGGGGTCCGGGGAGCTGTTTTTT. This encodes CASSWGSGELFF.

The chain couples TRBV18 to TRBJ1-2; TRBD1 agrees at 7 bases. The CDR3 runs to 15 residues. Germline V gene sequence: CDR1 KGHSH, CDR2 LQKENI. V shed 3 bases and J 8 bases; nucleotides not matched to a gene: 12. CDR3 DNA: TGTGCCAGCTCACCTTCAAACGAGGGGGCGCGAGGCTACACCTTC. Protein product: CASSPSNEGARGYTF. The full variable domain, rest sourced from reference TRBV18 and TRBJ1-2, is NAGVMQNPRHLVRRRGQEARLRCSPMKGHSHVYWYRQLPEEGLKFMVYLQKENIIDESGMPKERFSAEFPKEGPSILRIQQVVRGDSAAYFCASSPSNEGARGYTFGSGTRLTVV.

The chain employs TRBV20-1 and TRBJ2-5; a weak D match, TRBD2 (7 bases). The CDR3 contains 13 residues. V was clipped by 5 bases and J by 4 bases, with 14 bases between them. The germline V gene has CDR1 DFQATT and CDR2 SNEGSKA (reference sequence). As DNA, the CDR3 is TGCAGTGCTCCCGGCGCGGGGGCAGAGACCCAGTACTTC. It encodes CSAPGAGAETQYF.

The CDR3, as DNA: TGTGCCAGCAGACCGACTAGCGGTAGCACAGATACGCAGTATTTT. It is translated as CASRPTSGSTDTQYF. The chain has TRBV11-2 and TRBJ2-3; TRBD2 agrees at 9 bases. Trimming removed 6 bases from V and 0 bases from J; junction bases left unmatched: 4. The germline CDR1 and CDR2 sequences are SGHAT and FQNNGV. The CDR3 covers 15 residues.

This clonotype occurred many times. This rearrangement joins TRBV7-2 to TRBJ1-2; possible D gene TRBD1, 5 bases. The CDR3 spans 15 residues. Looked up from germline, CDR1 is SGHTA and CDR2 is FQGNSA. V lost 2 bases and J lost 8, with 18 bases in between. This CDR3 reads CASSLYSPGERGYTF. CDR3 bases: TGTGCCAGCAGCTTATATAGCCCGGGGGAGCGGGGCTACACCTTC.

The chain employs TRBV7-2 and TRBJ2-5; 11 bases are shared with TRBD2. CDR1 and CDR2 from the germline V gene are SGHTA and FQGNSA. The CDR3 is 16 amino acids. V dropped 5 bases and J dropped 3; count of bases not matched to a gene: 8. CDR3 region: CASSISGGALKETQYF. CDR3 bases: TGTGCCAGCAGCATTAGCGGGGGGGCTCTGAAAGAGACCCAGTACTTC.

This clonotype was detected a few times. The genes are TRBV10-3 and TRBJ2-3; D possibly uses TRBD1 or TRBD2 (6 bases each). The germline V and J ends were trimmed by 9 bases and 6 bases, with 22 bases remaining between them. This CDR3 contains 15 residues. Germline CDR1 reads ENHRY; CDR2 reads SYGVKD. CDR3 coding DNA: TGTGCCATTAACCCCGGGGGCTTAGTAACGGATACGCAGTATTTT. Translation gives CAINPGGLVTDTQYF.

There are many counts of this clonotype. The CDR3 region has the DNA TGCGCCAGCAGCCAAGGACAGGGAACTTCACCCCTCCACTTT. Amino acid sequence: CASSQGQGTSPLHF. The chain employs TRBV5-1 and TRBJ1-6; 8 nucleotides match TRBD1. The CDR3 sequence is 14 residues long. From germline, CDR1 is SGHRS and CDR2 YFSETQ. Losses at the gene ends were 4 bases for V and 9 bases for J; bases not matched to a gene: 6.

The chain uses TRBV29-1 and TRBJ1-2, with D uncertain. Trimming removed 4 bases at V and 4 bases at J, with 13 bases between. CDR1 is SQVTM and CDR2 is ANQGSEA in the germline V gene. The CDR3 is made up of 13 amino acids. CDR3 sequence reads: CSVGAGSLYGYTF. The CDR3 DNA reads as TGCAGCGTTGGAGCCGGGTCCCTCTATGGCTACACCTTC.

This clonotype was seen a few times. The chain employs TRBV29-1 and TRBJ2-3; D is unclear. V lost 6 bases, J lost 4 bases, and 14 bases lay in between. Germline V gene sequence: CDR1 SQVTM, CDR2 ANQGSEA. The CDR3 has 13 amino acids. The CDR3 spells CSVAANTADTQYF. CDR3 bases: TGCAGCGTCGCCGCCAACACGGCAGATACGCAGTATTTT.